The 13 T cell receptor beta chains below come from one sample, sequenced in a study of beta chain features in type 1 diabetes. cDNA synthesis used the whole RNA isolate, giving expressed TCRB sequences. Produced via immunoSEQ multiplex PCR; TCRdb's table is partial and in-frame only. The table records fewer than 900,000 clones, roughly a sixth of them present only once. Sample: naive CD4+ T cells from blood. The origin of the receptors is a woman in her late teens or twenties in good health.

This chain links TRBV6-1 with TRBJ1-1; D perhaps matches TRBD1 (6 bases). The CDR3 runs 16 residues. Per germline, CDR1 MNHNS and CDR2 SASEGT. The V gene lost 3 bases and the J gene lost 0 bases, with 14 bases spanning the gap. The CDR3 spells CASSEAPGHMNTEAFF. The CDR3 DNA sequence: TGTGCCAGCAGTGAGGCACCGGGACACATGAACACTGAAGCTTTCTTT.

This clone was detected only a few times. The chain uses TRBV18 and TRBJ2-7; 7 bases fit TRBD2. Losses at the gene ends were 8 bases for V and 6 bases for J; bases not matched to a gene: 7. The germline gives CDR1 KGHSH, CDR2 LQKENI. The CDR3 is 12 residues long. The CDR3, as DNA: TGTGCCAGCGGCCGGGGGGACGTCGAGCAGTACTTC. Its translation is CASGRGDVEQYF.

This clone was detected only a few times. The V and J genes are TRBV20-1 and TRBJ2-1; D gene ambiguous. The length of the CDR3 is 10 residues. In germline, CDR1 is DFQATT, CDR2 SNEGSKA (reference sequence). V dropped 0 bases and J dropped 10 bases, with 4 bases sitting between them. Written as DNA, the CDR3 is TGCAGTGCTAGAGAACGGGAGCAGTTCTTC. Translated: CSAREREQFF.

The rearrangement links TRBV7-8 to TRBJ2-3, with D tentatively TRBD2 (5 bases). CDR3 size: 16 residues. Trimming removed 4 bases at V and 2 bases at J, with 16 bases between. In germline, CDR1 is SGHVS, CDR2 FQNEAQ. The CDR3 nucleotides read TGTGCCAGCAGCTGGAGCGGAGCGGTTTCCACAGATACGCAGTATTTT. It encodes CASSWSGAVSTDTQYF.

V gene TRBV5-6 combines with J gene TRBJ2-7; 9 bases align to TRBD1. Germline-derived CDR1 and CDR2 are SGHDT and YYEEEE. V shed 4 bases and J 5 bases; nucleotides not matched to a gene: 10. The CDR3 is 15 amino acids. This CDR3 is CASSGTGTGYHEQYF. CDR3 nucleotides: TGTGCCAGCAGCGGAACCGGGACAGGGTATCACGAGCAGTACTTC.

V gene TRBV5-1 combines with J gene TRBJ1-1; no clear D gene. V was trimmed by 4 bases and J by 0 bases, leaving 4 bases between them. CDR1 is SGHRS and CDR2 is YFSETQ in the germline V gene. The CDR3 loop spans 12 amino acids. CDR3 in amino acids: CASSNLNTEAFF. The CDR3 DNA is TGCGCCAGCAGCAACTTGAACACTGAAGCTTTCTTT.

This clone came up a few times. The chain combines TRBV19 with TRBJ1-2, with 8 bases matching TRBD1. Germline CDR1 LNHDA, CDR2 SQIVND (reference sequence). The CDR3 is 16 amino acids. V gave up 4 bases and J gave up 4 bases; unmatched junction bases: 11. The CDR3 reads CASSTNAGTGSYGYTF. The CDR3 DNA reads TGTGCCAGTAGTACCAACGCCGGGACAGGCAGCTATGGCTACACCTTC.

This chain joins TRBV4-1 and TRBJ2-1; the D is unclear. Germline V lookup: CDR1 MGHRA, CDR2 YSYEKL. This CDR3 spans 15 amino acids. The V and J ends lost 4 bases and 0 bases respectively, with 10 bases between them. CDR3 coding DNA: TGCGCCAGCAGCCTACTATACAGCTCCTACAATGAGCAGTTCTTC. It specifies CASSLLYSSYNEQFF.

The table lists this clone with a few counts. The chain recombines TRBV7-2 with TRBJ2-7; D is possibly TRBD2 (6 bases). Looked up from germline, CDR1 is SGHTA and CDR2 is FQGNSA. Trimming cost V 5 bases and J 7 bases, with 9 bases left between them. CDR3 length: 11 residues. The CDR3 nucleotides read TGTGCCAGCAGCCGGGGGTGGGAGCAGTACTTC. Residues: CASSRGWEQYF.

The chain carries TRBV23-1 and TRBJ2-7; the match to TRBD1 covers 8 bases. TRBV23-1 is treated as an ORF (open reading frame) with a function not yet certain. Germline trimming cut 7 bases from V and 1 base from J; bases unmatched to any gene: 9. CDR3 size: 15 residues. DNA of the CDR3: TGCGCCAGCACTCTAACCGGACAGGGATCCTACGAGCAGTACTTC. It specifies CASTLTGQGSYEQYF.

This clone showed up just a few times. This chain links TRBV7-9 with TRBJ1-4, with 7 bases fitting TRBD1. The CDR3 is 17 amino acids. J lost 8 bases, V lost 5 bases, and 17 bases had no gene match. Germline CDR1 reads SEHNR; CDR2 reads FQNEAQ (reference sequence). DNA for the CDR3: TGTGCCAGCAGCCCTCCGCCGTTTCGGGACAGATACGAAAAACTGTTTTTT. This translates into CASSPPPFRDRYEKLFF.

The rearrangement uses TRBV11-3 and TRBJ2-3; tentatively, D is TRBD2 (6 bases). The germline V gene has CDR1 SGHNT and CDR2 YENEEA. The CDR3 length is 14 residues. V lost 3 bases, J lost 4 bases, and 11 bases lay in between. The CDR3 protein is CASSFVGRPDTQYF. As DNA, the CDR3 is TGTGCCAGCAGCTTTGTCGGGAGACCAGATACGCAGTATTTT.

The chain has TRBV28 and TRBJ2-7; perhaps TRBD1 as D (6 bases). The V gene's germline CDR1 is MDHEN and CDR2 SYDVKM. The CDR3 extends over 14 amino acids. Between the trimmed V and J ends, which lost 7 bases and 4 bases, there was a span of 17 bases. The CDR3 DNA sequence: TGTGCCAGCACCCCTCCTGGGGGCGGATACGAGCAGTACTTC. As protein: CASTPPGGGYEQYF.